The 5 T cell receptor beta chains in this list originate from one sample, sequenced in a study of OX40 agonist ivuxolimab in advanced cancers. The data were produced by immunoSEQ multiplex PCR, yet TCRdb's version contains in-frame clones alone and is incomplete. The table records some 75,000 clones, around 87% of them present only once. The sample here was CD4+ or CD8+ T cells sorted from blood, taken in a trial of the OX40 agonist ivuxolimab. The receptors were gathered from an adult with an advanced solid tumor such as melanoma, head and neck, liver or kidney cancer.

The chain has TRBV27 and TRBJ1-2, with a possible D match to TRBD1 (6 bases). Germline V gene sequence: CDR1 MNHEY, CDR2 SMNVEV (reference sequence). The CDR3 has 15 amino acids. V was clipped by 3 bases and J by 5 bases, with 16 bases between them. The CDR3 nucleotides read TGTGCCAGCAGTTTGTCGGGGGGGGCCCGGTATGGCTACACCTTC. The encoded protein is CASSLSGGARYGYTF.

This clone was counted once. The chain is built from TRBV18 and TRBJ2-3, with 8 nucleotides matching TRBD1. Per the germline V gene, CDR1 is KGHSH and CDR2 is LQKENI. This CDR3 region has 14 residues. The V segment lost 3 bases and the J segment 3 bases; nucleotides outside the gene matches: 2. CDR3 in amino acids: CASSPTGGTDTQYF. In nucleotides, the CDR3 is TGTGCCAGCTCACCTACAGGGGGGACAGATACGCAGTATTTT. Supplemented by reference TRBV18 and TRBJ2-3, the full variable domain reads NAGVMQNPRHLVRRRGQEARLRCSPMKGHSHVYWYRQLPEEGLKFMVYLQKENIIDESGMPKERFSAEFPKEGPSILRIQQVVRGDSAAYFCASSPTGGTDTQYFGPGTRLTVL.

The chain uses TRBV29-1 and TRBJ2-5; D might be TRBD1 (6 bases). Germline CDR1 reads SQVTM; CDR2 reads ANQGSEA. CDR3 length: 15 residues. V was pared by 0 bases and J by 0 bases, with 11 bases between. CDR3 DNA sequence: TGCAGCGTTGAAGATCGGTCAGGGGACCAAGAGACCCAGTACTTC. Protein: CSVEDRSGDQETQYF.

The chain is built from TRBV7-9 and TRBJ2-3; maybe TRBD2 (6 bases). Trimming took 7 bases from V and 5 from J, leaving 19 bases between them. The CDR3 consists of 15 residues. The germline gives CDR1 SEHNR, CDR2 FQNEAQ (reference sequence). The CDR3, as DNA: TGTGCCAGCAACCCAAGAAGGGACTTCGGAGATACGCAGTATTTT. This codes for CASNPRRDFGDTQYF.

Points on this clone: In the same sample, other DNA sequences code for this CDR3. The chain employs TRBV28 and TRBJ1-5, with D possibly being TRBD1 (5 bases). V was shortened by 11 bases and J by 1 base, with 9 bases between the two germline ends. This CDR3 region has 12 residues. Germline values: CDR1 MDHEN, CDR2 SYDVKM. Here the CDR3 DNA reads TGTGCCTCCAGACAGAGCAATCAGCCCCAGCATTTT. The encoded protein is CASRQSNQPQHF.